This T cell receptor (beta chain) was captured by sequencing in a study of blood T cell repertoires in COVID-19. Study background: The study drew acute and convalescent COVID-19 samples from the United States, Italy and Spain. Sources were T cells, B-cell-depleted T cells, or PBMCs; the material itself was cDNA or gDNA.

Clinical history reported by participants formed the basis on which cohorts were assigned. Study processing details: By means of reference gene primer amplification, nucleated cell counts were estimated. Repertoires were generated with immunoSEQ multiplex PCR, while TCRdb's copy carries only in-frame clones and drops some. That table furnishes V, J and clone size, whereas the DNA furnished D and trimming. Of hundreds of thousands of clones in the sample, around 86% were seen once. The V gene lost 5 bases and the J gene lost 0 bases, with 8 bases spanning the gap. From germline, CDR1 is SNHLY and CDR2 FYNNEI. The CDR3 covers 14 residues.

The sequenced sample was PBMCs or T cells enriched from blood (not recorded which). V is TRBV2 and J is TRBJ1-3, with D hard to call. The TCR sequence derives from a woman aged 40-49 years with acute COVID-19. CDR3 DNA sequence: TGTGCCAGCAGTTCACGGGTCTCTGGAAACACCATATATTTT. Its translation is CASSSRVSGNTIYF.